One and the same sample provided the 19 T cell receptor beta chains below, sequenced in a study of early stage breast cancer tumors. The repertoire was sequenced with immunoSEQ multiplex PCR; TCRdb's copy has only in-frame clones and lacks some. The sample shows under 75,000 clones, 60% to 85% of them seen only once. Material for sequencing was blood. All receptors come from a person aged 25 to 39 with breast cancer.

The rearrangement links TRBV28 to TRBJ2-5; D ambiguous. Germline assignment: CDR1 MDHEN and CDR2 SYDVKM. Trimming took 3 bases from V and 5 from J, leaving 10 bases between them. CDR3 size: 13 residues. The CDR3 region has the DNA TGTGCCAGCAGTTTGAATAGTTGGGAGACCCAGTACTTC. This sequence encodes CASSLNSWETQYF.

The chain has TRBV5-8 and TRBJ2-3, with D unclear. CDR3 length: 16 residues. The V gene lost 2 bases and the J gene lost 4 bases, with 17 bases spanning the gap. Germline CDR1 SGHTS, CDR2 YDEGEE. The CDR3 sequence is CASSFGVGWRADTQYF. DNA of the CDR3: TGTGCCAGCAGCTTCGGAGTAGGTTGGCGCGCAGATACGCAGTATTTT.

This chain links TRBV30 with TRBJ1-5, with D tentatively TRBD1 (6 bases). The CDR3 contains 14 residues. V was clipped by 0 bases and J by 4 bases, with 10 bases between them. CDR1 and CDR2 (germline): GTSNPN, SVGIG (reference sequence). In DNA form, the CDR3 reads TGTGCCTGGAGTGTTTTGGACAGTAATCAGCCCCAGCATTTT. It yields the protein CAWSVLDSNQPQHF.

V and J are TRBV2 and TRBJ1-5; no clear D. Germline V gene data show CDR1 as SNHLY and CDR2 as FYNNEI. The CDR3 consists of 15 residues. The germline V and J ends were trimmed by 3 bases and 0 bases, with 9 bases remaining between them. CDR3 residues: CASSERSYSNQPQHF. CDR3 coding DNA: TGTGCCAGCAGTGAGCGATCCTATAGCAATCAGCCCCAGCATTTT.

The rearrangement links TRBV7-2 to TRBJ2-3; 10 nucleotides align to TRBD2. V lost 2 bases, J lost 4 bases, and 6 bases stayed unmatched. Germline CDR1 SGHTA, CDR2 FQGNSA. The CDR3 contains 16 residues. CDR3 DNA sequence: TGTGCCAGCAGCTTAAGGTCTAGCGGGAGACCAGATACGCAGTATTTT. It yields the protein CASSLRSSGRPDTQYF. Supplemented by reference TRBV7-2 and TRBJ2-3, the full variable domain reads GAGVSQSPSNKVTEKGKDVELRCDPISGHTALYWYRQSLGQGLEFLIYFQGNSAPDKSGLPSDRFSAERTGGSVSTLTIQRTQQEDSAVYLCASSLRSSGRPDTQYFGPGTRLTVL.

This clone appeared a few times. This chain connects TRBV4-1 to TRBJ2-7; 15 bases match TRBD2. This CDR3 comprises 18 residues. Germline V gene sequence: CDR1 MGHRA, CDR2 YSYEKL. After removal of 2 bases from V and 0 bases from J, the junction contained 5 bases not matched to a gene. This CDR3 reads CASSQLGLAGGSSYEQYF. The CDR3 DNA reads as TGCGCCAGCAGCCAATTGGGACTAGCGGGAGGAAGCTCCTACGAGCAGTACTTC.

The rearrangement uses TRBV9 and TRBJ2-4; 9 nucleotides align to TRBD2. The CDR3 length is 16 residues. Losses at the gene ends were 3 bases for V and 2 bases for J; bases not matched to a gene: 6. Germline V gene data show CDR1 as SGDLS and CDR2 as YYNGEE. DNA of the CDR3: TGTGCCAGCAGCGGCATAGCGGGAGCAACCAAAAACATTCAGTACTTC. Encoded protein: CASSGIAGATKNIQYF.

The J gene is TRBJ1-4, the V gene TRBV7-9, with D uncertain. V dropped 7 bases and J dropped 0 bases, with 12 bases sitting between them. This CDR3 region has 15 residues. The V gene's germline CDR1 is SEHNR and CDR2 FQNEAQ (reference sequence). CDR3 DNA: TGTGCCAGCACCTCTGGCACAGCAACTAATGAAAAACTGTTTTTT. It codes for CASTSGTATNEKLFF.

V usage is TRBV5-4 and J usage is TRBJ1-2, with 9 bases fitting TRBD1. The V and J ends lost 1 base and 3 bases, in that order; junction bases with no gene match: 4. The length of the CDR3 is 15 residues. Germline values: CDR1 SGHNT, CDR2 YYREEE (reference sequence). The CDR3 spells CASSLFDRGDYGYTF. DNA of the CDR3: TGTGCCAGCAGCTTGTTTGACAGGGGGGACTATGGCTACACCTTC. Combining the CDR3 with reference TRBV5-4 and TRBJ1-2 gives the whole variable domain ETGVTQSPTHLIKTRGQQVTLRCSSQSGHNTVSWYQQALGQGPQFIFQYYREEENGRGNFPPRFSGLQFPNYSSELNVNALELDDSALYLCASSLFDRGDYGYTFGSGTRLTVV.

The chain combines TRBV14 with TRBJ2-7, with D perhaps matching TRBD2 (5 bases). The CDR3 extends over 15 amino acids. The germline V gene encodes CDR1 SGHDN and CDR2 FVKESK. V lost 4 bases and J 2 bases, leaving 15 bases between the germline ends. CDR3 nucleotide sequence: TGTGCCAGCAGCCTATACGAGGGCAGAACCTACGAGCAGTACTTC. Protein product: CASSLYEGRTYEQYF.

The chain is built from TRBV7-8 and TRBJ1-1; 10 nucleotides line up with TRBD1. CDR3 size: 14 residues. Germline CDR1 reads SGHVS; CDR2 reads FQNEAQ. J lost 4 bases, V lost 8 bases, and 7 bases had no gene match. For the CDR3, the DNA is TGTGCCAGCCGACACGACAGGGGGCTCACTGAAGCTTTCTTT. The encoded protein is CASRHDRGLTEAFF.

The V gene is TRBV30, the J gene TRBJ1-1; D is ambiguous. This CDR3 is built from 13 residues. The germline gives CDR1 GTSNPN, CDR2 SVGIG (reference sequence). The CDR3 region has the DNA TGTGCGGGAAGGATAATGGGAGGCACTGAAGCTTTCTTT. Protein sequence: CAGRIMGGTEAFF. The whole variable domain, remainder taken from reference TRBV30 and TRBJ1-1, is SQTIHQWPATLVQPVGSPLSLECTVEGTSNPNLYWYRQAAGRGLQLLFYSVGIGQISSEVPQNLSASRPQDRQFILSSKKLLLSDSGFYLCAGRIMGGTEAFFGQGTRLTVV.

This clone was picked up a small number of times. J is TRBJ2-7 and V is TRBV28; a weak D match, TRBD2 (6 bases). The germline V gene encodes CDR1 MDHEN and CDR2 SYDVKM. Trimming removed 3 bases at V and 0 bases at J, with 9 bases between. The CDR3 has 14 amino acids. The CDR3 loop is CASSLGGSSYEQYF. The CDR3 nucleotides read TGTGCCAGCAGTTTGGGGGGAAGCTCCTACGAGCAGTACTTC.

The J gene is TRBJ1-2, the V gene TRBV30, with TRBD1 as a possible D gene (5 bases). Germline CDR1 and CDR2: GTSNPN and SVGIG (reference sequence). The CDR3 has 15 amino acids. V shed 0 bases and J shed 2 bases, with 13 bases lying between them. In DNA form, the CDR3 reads TGTGCCTGGAGTGTCCGCAGGGAGGGGAACTATGGCTACACCTTC. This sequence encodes CAWSVRREGNYGYTF.

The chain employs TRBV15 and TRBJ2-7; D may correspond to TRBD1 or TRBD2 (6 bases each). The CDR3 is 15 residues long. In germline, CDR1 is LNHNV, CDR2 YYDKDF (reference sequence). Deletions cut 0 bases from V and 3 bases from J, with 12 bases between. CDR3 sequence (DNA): TGTGCCACCAGCAGAGACCGGGGGCCTAACTACGAGCAGTACTTC. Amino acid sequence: CATSRDRGPNYEQYF.

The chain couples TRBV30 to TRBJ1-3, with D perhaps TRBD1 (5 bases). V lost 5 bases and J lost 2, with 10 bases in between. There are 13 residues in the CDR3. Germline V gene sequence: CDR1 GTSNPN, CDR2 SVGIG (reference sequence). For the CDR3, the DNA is TGTGCCTGGGGACAAGCGACTGGAAACACCATATATTTT. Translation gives CAWGQATGNTIYF.

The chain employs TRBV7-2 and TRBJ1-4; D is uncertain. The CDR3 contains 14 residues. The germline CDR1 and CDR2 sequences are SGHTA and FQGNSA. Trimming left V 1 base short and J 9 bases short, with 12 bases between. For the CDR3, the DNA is TGTGCCAGCAGCTTAGACACGGGCGGGAAAAAACTGTTTTTT. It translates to CASSLDTGGKKLFF.

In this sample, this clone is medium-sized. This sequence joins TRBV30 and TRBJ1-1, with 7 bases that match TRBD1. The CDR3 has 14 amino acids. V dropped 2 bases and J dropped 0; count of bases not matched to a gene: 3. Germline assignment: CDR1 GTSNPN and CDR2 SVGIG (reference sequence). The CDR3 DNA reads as TGTGCCTGGAGTATTGGGACAGTGAACACTGAAGCTTTCTTT. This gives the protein CAWSIGTVNTEAFF.

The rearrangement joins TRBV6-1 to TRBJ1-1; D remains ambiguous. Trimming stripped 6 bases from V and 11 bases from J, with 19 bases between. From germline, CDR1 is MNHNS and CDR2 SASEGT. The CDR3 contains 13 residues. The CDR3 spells CASRSREMTEAFF. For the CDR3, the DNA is TGTGCCAGCAGGTCCCGTGAAATGACCGAGGCTTTCTTT.